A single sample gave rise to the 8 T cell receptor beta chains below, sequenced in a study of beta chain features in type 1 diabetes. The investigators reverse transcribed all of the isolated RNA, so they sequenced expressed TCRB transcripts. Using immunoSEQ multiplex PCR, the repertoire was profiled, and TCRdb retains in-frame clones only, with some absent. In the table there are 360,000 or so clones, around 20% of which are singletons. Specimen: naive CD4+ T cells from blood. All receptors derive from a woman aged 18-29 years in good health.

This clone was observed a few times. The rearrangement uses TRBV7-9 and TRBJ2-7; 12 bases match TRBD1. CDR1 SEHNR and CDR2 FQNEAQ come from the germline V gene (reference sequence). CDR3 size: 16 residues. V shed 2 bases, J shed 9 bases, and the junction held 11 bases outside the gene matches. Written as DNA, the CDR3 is TGTGCCAGCAGCTTAAGGCGGGACAGGGGGCATTCCGGGCAGTACTTC. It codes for CASSLRRDRGHSGQYF.

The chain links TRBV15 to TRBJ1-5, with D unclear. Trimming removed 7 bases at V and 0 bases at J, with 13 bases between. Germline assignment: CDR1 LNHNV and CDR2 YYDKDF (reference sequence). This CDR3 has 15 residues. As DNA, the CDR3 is TGTGCCACCAACCCGGCGGCGTATAGCAATCAGCCCCAGCATTTT. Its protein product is CATNPAAYSNQPQHF.

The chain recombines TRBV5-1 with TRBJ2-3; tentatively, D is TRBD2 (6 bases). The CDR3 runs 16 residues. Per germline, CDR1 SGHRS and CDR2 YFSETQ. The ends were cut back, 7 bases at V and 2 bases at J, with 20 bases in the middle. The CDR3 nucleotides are TGCGCCAGCTCGGAGGGTACTCCAGGGTACACAGATACGCAGTATTTT. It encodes CASSEGTPGYTDTQYF.

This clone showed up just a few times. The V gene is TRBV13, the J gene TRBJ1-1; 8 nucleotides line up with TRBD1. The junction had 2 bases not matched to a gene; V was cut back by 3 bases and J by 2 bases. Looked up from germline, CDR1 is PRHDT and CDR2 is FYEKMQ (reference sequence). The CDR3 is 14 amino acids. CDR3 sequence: CASSLDRANTEAFF. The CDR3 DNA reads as TGTGCCAGCAGCTTGGACAGGGCAAACACTGAAGCTTTCTTT.

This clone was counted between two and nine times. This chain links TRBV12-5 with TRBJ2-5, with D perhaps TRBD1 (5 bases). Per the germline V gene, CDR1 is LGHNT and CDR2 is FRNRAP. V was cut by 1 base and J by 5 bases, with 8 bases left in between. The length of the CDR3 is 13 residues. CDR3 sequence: CASGLDRQETQYF. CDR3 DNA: TGTGCTAGTGGTTTGGACAGGCAGGAGACCCAGTACTTC. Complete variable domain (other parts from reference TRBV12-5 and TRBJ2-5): DARVTQTPRHKVTEMGQEVTMRCQPILGHNTVFWYRQTMMQGLELLAYFRNRAPLDDSGMPKDRFSAEMPDATLATLKIQPSEPRDSAVYFCASGLDRQETQYFGPGTRLLVL.

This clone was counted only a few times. CDR3 region: CASSPGQFGYGYTF. CDR3 sequence (DNA): TGCGCCAGCAGCCCAGGACAGTTCGGCTATGGCTACACCTTC. The chain recombines TRBV5-1 with TRBJ1-2, with D possibly TRBD1 on 6 matching bases. Germline-derived CDR1 and CDR2 are SGHRS and YFSETQ. This CDR3 has 14 residues. V was clipped by 4 bases and J by 4 bases, with 14 bases between them. Looking up the rest from reference TRBV5-1 and TRBJ1-2 gives the full variable domain: KAGVTQTPRYLIKTRGQQVTLSCSPISGHRSVSWYQQTPGQGLQFLFEYFSETQRNKGNFPGRFSGRQFSNSRSEMNVSTLELGDSALYLCASSPGQFGYGYTFGSGTRLTVV.

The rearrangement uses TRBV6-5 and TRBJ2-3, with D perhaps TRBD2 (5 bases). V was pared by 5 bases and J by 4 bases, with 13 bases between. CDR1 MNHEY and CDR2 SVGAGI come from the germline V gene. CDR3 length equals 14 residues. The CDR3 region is CASSRTAPPDTQYF. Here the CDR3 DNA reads TGTGCCAGCAGTAGGACTGCCCCCCCAGATACGCAGTATTTT.

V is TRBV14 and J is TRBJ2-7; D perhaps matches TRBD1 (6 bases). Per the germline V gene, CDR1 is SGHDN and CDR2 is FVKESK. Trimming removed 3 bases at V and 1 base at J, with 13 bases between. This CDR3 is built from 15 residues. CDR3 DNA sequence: TGTGCCAGCAGCCATTCAGACAGGTCGTCCTACGAGCAGTACTTC. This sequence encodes CASSHSDRSSYEQYF.